Below, 8 T cell receptor beta chains from the same sample are listed, as sequenced in a study of cytomegalovirus exposure and HLA in healthy donors. With 60 Vbeta and 13 Jbeta primers, the PCR was carried out. Clones were read by immunoSEQ multiplex PCR, and TCRdb kept only the in-frame ones, dropping some. Of approximately 99,000 clones detected, around three quarters appear once; the ten largest clones hold under 4%. Sequencing was performed on PBMCs. Receptor source: a male donor in good health and CMV-seropositive.

V and J are TRBV5-6 and TRBJ2-7, with no clear D. The germline V gene encodes CDR1 SGHDT and CDR2 YYEEEE. With 3 bases removed from V and 0 bases from J, the gap between germline ends came to 10 bases. The CDR3 covers 14 residues. The CDR3 DNA sequence: TGTGCCAGCAGCTCGTACCGACTCTCCTACGAGCAGTACTTC. It encodes CASSSYRLSYEQYF.

V and J are TRBV30 and TRBJ2-1; TRBD1 might be the D (6 bases). CDR3 length: 16 amino acids. Trimming removed 1 base at V and 3 bases at J, with 16 bases between. Germline assignment: CDR1 GTSNPN and CDR2 SVGIG (reference sequence). As DNA, the CDR3 is TGTGCCTGGAGTGCTGTCGACAGGATCCTCTACAATGAGCAGTTCTTC. Protein: CAWSAVDRILYNEQFF.

The chain couples TRBV2 to TRBJ2-7, with 10 positions matching TRBD1. CDR3 length: 16 residues. J lost 6 bases, V lost 7 bases, and 15 bases had no gene match. CDR1 is SNHLY and CDR2 is FYNNEI in the germline V gene. The CDR3 protein is CASKTYGQGDGSEQYF. The CDR3 DNA sequence: TGTGCCAGCAAAACATATGGACAGGGGGACGGTAGCGAGCAGTACTTC.

The gene calls are TRBV6-5 and TRBJ2-7; 12 nucleotides match TRBD1. The germline CDR1 and CDR2 sequences are MNHEY and SVGAGI. Trimming took 6 bases from V and 1 from J; bases not matched to a gene: 4. The CDR3 consists of 15 residues. The CDR3 DNA reads TGTGCCAGCAGCCTGGGACAGGGGGCATCCTACGAGCAGTACTTC. This encodes CASSLGQGASYEQYF.

The chain links TRBV2 to TRBJ2-2; weak D call: TRBD2 (7 bases). With 3 bases removed from V and 7 bases from J, the gap between germline ends came to 12 bases. The CDR3 has 14 amino acids. The germline gives CDR1 SNHLY, CDR2 FYNNEI. The CDR3 DNA follows: TGTGCCAGCAGTGACGGCGGGGGCGTCGGGGAGCTGTTTTTT. Translation gives CASSDGGGVGELFF.

V gene TRBV7-9 combines with J gene TRBJ2-5; D possibly corresponds to TRBD1 (6 bases). The germline V gene has CDR1 SEHNR and CDR2 FQNEAQ (reference sequence). Trimming cost V 6 bases and J 1 base, with 24 bases left between them. The CDR3 runs 18 residues. CDR3 in DNA: TGTGCCAGCAGTCATACAGGGTCACCCCTTCTTAGCCAAGAGACCCAGTACTTC. It yields the protein CASSHTGSPLLSQETQYF.

Only one count was recorded for this clone. The chain uses TRBV5-1 and TRBJ2-5; TRBD1 matches 9 bases. Germline V lookup: CDR1 SGHRS, CDR2 YFSETQ. The CDR3 is made up of 15 amino acids. Trimming removed 4 bases from V and 5 bases from J; junction bases left unmatched: 9. In nucleotides, the CDR3 is TGCGCCAGCAGCGCAAACAGGGGGCAGGCGGAGACCCAGTACTTC. Translated: CASSANRGQAETQYF.

The chain joins TRBV9 to TRBJ1-3; no definite D call. Germline V gene lookup returns CDR1 SGDLS and CDR2 YYNGEE. The CDR3 contains 15 residues. Trimming shortened V by 0 bases and J by 1 base, and 8 bases separated the two germline ends. The CDR3 DNA follows: TGTGCCAGCAGCGTAGGAGCGGCTTCTGGAAACACCATATATTTT. Translated: CASSVGAASGNTIYF.